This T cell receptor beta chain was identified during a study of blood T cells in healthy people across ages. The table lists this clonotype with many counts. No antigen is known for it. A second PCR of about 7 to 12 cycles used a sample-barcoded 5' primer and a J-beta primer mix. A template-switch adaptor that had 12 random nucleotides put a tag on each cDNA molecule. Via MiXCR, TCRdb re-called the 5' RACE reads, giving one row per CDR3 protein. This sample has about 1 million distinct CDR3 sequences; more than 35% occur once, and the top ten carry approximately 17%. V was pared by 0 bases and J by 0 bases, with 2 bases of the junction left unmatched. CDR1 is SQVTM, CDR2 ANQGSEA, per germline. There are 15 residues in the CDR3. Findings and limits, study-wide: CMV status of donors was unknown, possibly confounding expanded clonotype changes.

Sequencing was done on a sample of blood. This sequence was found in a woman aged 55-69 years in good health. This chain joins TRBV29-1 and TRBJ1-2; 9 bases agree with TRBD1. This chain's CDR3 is CSVEEGQGSNYGYTF. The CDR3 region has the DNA TGCAGCGTTGAAGAGGGACAGGGCTCTAACTATGGCTACACCTTC.